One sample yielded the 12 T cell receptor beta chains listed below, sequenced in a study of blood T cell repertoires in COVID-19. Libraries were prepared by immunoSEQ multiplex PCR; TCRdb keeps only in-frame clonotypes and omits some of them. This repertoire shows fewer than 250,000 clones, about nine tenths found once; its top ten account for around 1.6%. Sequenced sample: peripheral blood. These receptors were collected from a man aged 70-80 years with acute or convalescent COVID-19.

CDR3 sequence reads: CASSPRQDWQETQYF. The CDR3 coding sequence is TGTGCCAGCAGCCCCCGACAGGACTGGCAAGAGACCCAGTACTTC. The chain uses TRBV7-9 and TRBJ2-5; D is possibly TRBD1 (6 bases). Trimming left V 5 bases short and J 2 bases short, with 15 bases between. The CDR3 consists of 15 residues. The germline V gene has CDR1 SEHNR and CDR2 FQNEAQ (reference sequence).

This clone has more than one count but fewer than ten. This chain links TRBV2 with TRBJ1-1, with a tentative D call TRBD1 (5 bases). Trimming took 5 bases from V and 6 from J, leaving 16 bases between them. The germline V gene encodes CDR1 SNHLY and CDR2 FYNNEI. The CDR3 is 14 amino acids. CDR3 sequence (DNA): TGTGCCAGCAGTCCCCTTGGGGCAGGGCCTGAAGCTTTCTTT. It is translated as CASSPLGAGPEAFF. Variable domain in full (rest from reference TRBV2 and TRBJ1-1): EPEVTQTPSHQVTQMGQEVILRCVPISNHLYFYWYRQILGQKVEFLVSFYNNEISEKSEIFDDQFSVERPDGSNFTLKIRSTKLEDSAMYFCASSPLGAGPEAFFGQGTRLTVV.

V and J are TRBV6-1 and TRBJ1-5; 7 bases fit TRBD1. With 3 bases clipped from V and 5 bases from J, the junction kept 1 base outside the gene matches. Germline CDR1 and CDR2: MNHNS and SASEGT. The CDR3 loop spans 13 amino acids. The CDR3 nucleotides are TGTGCCAGCAGTGACCAGGGGGATCAGCCCCAGCATTTT. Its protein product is CASSDQGDQPQHF.

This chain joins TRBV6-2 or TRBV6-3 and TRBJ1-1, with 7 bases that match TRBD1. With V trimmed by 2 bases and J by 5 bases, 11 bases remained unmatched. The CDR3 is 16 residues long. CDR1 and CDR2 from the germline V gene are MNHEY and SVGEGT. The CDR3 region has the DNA TGTGCCAGCAGTTACCCAGCGCACAGGGGCGAAACTGAAGCTTTCTTT. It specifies CASSYPAHRGETEAFF.

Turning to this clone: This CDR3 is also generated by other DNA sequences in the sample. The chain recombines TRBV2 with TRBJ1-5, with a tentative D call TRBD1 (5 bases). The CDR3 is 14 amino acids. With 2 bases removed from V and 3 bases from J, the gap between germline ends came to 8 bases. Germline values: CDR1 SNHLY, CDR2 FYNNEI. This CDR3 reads CASSEQGLNQPQHF. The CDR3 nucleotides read TGTGCCAGCAGTGAACAGGGACTCAATCAGCCCCAGCATTTT.

For the CDR3, the DNA is TGTGCCAGCAGCTCCAGCTGGGGGGATACGCAGTACTTC. This codes for CASSSSWGDTQYF. The chain joins TRBV7-2 to TRBJ2-7; a weak D match, TRBD2 (6 bases). Looked up from germline, CDR1 is SGHTA and CDR2 is FQGNSA. The V end was cut by 4 bases, the J end by 9 bases, with 16 bases between. CDR3 length: 13 residues.

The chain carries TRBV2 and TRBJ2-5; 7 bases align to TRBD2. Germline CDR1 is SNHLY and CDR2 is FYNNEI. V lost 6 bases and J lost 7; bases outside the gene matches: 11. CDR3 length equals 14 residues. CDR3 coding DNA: TGTGCCAGCAGGGCTAGCGGCTACGGGGGGACCCAGTACTTC. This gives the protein CASRASGYGGTQYF.

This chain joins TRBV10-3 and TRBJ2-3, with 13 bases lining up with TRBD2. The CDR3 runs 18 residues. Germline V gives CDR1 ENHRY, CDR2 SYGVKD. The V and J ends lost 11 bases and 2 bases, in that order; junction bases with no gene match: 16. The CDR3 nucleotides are TGTGCCTCGGGGACTAGCGGGAACACACCCGAATTCACAGATACGCAGTATTTT. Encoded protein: CASGTSGNTPEFTDTQYF.

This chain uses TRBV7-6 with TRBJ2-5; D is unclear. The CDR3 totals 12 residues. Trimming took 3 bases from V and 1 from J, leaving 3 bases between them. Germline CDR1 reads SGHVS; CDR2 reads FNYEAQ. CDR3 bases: TGTGCCAGCAGCTTTATCCAAGAGACCCAGTACTTC. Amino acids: CASSFIQETQYF. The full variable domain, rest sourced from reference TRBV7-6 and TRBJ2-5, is GAGVSQSPRYKVTKRGQDVALRCDPISGHVSLYWYRQALGQGPEFLTYFNYEAQQDKSGLPNDRFSAERPEGSISTLTIQRTEQRDSAMYRCASSFIQETQYFGPGTRLLVL.

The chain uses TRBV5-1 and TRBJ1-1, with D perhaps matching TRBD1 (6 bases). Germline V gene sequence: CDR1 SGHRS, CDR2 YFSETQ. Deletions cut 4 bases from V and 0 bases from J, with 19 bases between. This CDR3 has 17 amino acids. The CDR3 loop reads CASSPSGGASMNTEAFF. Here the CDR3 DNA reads TGCGCCAGCAGCCCCTCGGGGGGGGCGTCTATGAACACTGAAGCTTTCTTT.

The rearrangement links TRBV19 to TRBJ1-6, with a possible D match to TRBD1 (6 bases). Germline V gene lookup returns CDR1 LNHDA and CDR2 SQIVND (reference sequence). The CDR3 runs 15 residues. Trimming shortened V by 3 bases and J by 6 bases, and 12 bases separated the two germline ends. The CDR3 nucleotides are TGTGCCAGTAGTATGTTCCAAGGGGGTAATTCACCCCTCCACTTT. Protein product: CASSMFQGGNSPLHF.

The CDR3 coding sequence is TGTGCCAGCAGCTTACAGGGTATCTACGAGCAGTACTTC. Translating gives CASSLQGIYEQYF. This sequence joins TRBV7-8 and TRBJ2-7; a possible D gene is TRBD1 (5 bases). Germline CDR1 is SGHVS and CDR2 is FQNEAQ. With 2 bases removed from V and 3 bases from J, the gap between germline ends came to 8 bases. This CDR3 has 13 residues.